This entry features one TCR beta chain sequence. This entry comes from a study of T-cell reconstitution after alpha-beta-depleted transplantation in children. V lost 5 bases, J lost 0 bases, and 13 bases lay in between. The CDR3 is 14 amino acids. CDR1 is DFQATT, CDR2 SNEGSKA, per germline (reference sequence). Unique molecular identifiers were incorporated when the TCRbeta library was constructed. One entry per CDR3 protein results from TCRdb running MiXCR on the PCR reads. The sample holds 780,000 or so distinct CDR3 sequences, around 17% seen once. This TCR was sampled from a male patient under 18 who had a stem cell transplant for acute lymphoblastic leukemia, so the T cells may come from the graft donor. V usage is TRBV20-1 and J usage is TRBJ2-5; either TRBD1 or TRBD2 may fit D (5 bases each). Source: PBMCs, mostly from graft donor cells, taken 360 days after TCRalphabeta/CD19-depleted stem cell transplant. The CDR3 loop is CSARTGTDQETQYF. The CDR3 bases are TGCAGTGCTCGAACGGGGACCGACCAAGAGACCCAGTACTTC.